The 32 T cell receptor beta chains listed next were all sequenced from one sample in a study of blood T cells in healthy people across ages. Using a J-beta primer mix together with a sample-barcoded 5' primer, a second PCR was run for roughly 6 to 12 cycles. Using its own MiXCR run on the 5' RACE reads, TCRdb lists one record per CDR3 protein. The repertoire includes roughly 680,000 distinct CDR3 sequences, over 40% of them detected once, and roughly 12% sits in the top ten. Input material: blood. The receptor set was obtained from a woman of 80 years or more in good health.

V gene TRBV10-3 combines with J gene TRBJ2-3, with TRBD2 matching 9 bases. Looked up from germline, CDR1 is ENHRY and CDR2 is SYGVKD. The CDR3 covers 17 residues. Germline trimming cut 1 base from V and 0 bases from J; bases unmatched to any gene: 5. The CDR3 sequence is CAISEFLTSGSTDTQYF. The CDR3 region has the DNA TGTGCCATCAGTGAGTTTTTGACTAGCGGTAGCACAGATACGCAGTATTTT.

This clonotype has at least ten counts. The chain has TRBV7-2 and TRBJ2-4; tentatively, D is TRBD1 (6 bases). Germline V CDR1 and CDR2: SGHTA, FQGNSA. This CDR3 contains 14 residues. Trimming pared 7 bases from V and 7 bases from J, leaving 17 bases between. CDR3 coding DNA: TGTGCCAGCAATCCGCCGAGGGACAACAACATTCAGTACTTC. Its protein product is CASNPPRDNNIQYF.

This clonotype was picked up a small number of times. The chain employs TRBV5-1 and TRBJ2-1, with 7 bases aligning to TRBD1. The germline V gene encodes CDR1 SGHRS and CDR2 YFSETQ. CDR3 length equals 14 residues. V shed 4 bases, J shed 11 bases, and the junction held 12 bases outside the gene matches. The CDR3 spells CASSLTYRGRKQFF. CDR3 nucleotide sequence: TGCGCCAGCAGCCTAACTTACAGGGGAAGAAAGCAGTTCTTC.

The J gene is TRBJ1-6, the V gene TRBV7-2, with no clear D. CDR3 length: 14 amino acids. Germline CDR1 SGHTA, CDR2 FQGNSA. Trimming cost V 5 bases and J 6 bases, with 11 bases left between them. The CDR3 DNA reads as TGTGCCAGCAGCAGAGGCCAGCTTAATTCACCCCTCCACTTT. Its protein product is CASSRGQLNSPLHF.

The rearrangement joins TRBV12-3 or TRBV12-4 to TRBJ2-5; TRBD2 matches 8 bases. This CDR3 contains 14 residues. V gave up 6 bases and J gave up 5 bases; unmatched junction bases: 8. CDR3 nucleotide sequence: TGTGCCAGCAGACATAGCGGGGCAGGGGAGACCCAGTACTTC. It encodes CASRHSGAGETQYF.

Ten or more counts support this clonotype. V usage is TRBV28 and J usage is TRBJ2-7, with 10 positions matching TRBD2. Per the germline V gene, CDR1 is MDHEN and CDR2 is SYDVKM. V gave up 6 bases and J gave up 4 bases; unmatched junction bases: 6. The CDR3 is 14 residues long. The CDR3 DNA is TGTGCCAGCAGACCGGGACTAGCGACATACGAGCAGTACTTC. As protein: CASRPGLATYEQYF. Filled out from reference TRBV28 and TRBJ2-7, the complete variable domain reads DVKVTQSSRYLVKRTGEKVFLECVQDMDHENMFWYRQDPGLGLRLIYFSYDVKMKEKGDIPEGYSVSREKKERFSLILESASTNQTSMYLCASRPGLATYEQYFGPGTRLTVT.

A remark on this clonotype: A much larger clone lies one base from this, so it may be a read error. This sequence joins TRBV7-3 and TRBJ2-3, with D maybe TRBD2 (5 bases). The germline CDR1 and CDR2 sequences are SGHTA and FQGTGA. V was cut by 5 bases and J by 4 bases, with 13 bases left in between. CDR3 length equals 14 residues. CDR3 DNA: TGTGCCAGCAGCGTGTTGGCGGGTCCAGATACGCAGTATTTT. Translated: CASSVLAGPDTQYF.

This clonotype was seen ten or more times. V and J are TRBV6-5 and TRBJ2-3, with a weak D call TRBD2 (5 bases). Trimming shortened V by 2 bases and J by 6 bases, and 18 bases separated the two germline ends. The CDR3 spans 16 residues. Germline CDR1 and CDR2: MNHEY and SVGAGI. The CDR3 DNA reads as TGTGCCAGCAGTTACCGCGCTAGCCCTGGGCTTGATACGCAGTATTTT. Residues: CASSYRASPGLDTQYF.

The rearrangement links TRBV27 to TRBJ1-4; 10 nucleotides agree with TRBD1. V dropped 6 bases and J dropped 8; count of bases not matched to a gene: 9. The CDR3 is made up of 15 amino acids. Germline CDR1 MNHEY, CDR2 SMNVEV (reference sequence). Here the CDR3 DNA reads TGTGCCAGCAGAGGACGGGACAGGGGATTCGAAAAACTGTTTTTT. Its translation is CASRGRDRGFEKLFF.

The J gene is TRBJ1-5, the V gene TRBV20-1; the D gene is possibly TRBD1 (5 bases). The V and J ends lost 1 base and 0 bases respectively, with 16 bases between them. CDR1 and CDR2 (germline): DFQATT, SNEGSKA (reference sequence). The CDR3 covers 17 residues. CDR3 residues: CSARGLAGVGSNQPQHF. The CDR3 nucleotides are TGCAGTGCTAGAGGGCTAGCGGGGGTCGGTAGCAATCAGCCCCAGCATTTT.

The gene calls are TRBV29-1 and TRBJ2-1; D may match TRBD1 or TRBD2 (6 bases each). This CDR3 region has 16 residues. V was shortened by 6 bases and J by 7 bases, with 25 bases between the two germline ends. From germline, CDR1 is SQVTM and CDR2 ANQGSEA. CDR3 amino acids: CSVPRGFRGGHNEQFF. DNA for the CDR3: TGCAGCGTCCCCCGGGGCTTTCGAGGGGGGCATAATGAGCAGTTCTTC.

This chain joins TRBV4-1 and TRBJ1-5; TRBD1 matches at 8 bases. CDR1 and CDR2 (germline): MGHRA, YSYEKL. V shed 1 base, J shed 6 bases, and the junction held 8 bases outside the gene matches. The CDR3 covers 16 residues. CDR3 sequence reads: CASSQGQGSPAQPQHF. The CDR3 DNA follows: TGCGCCAGCAGCCAAGGACAGGGGAGCCCAGCTCAGCCCCAGCATTTT.

In DNA, the CDR3 is TGCAGCGTTCTGAGGAGAGACGAGCAGTACTTC. Its protein product is CSVLRRDEQYF. The chain uses TRBV29-1 and TRBJ2-4; no clear D gene. The J call is in doubt because the DNA end fits TRBJ2-7 better. CDR3 length: 11 amino acids. Germline CDR1 is SQVTM and CDR2 is ANQGSEA.

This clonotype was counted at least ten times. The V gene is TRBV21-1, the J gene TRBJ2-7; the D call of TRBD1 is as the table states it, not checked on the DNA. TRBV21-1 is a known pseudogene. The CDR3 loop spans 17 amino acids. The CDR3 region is CASSKAHRGASSYEQYF. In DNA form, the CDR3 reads TGTGCCAGCAGCAAAGCGCATAGGGGGGCTAGCTCCTACGAGCAGTACTTC.

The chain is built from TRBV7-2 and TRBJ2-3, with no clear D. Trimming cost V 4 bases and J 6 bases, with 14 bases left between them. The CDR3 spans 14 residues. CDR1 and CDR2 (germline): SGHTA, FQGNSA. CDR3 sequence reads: CASSSSGPSDTQYF. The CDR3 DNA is TGTGCCAGCAGCTCTAGTGGGCCTTCGGATACGCAGTATTTT.

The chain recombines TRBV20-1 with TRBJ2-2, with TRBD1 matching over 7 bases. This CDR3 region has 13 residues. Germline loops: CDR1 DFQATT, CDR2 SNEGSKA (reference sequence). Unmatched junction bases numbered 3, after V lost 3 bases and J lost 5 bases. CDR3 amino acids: CSARVGQTGELFF. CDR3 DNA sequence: TGCAGTGCTAGGGTGGGACAGACCGGGGAGCTGTTTTTT.

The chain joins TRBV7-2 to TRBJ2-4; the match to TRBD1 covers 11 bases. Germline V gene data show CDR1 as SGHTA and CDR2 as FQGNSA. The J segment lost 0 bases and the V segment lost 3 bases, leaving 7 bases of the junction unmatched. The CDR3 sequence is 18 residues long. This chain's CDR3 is CASSFLGQGAQAKNIQYF. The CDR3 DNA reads TGTGCCAGCAGCTTCCTCGGACAGGGGGCGCAAGCCAAAAACATTCAGTACTTC.

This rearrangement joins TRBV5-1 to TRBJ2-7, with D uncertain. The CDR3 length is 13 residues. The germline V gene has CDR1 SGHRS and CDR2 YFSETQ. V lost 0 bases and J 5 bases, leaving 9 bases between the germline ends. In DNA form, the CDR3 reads TGCGCCAGCAGCTTGGAAGCCCTCGACGAGCAGTACTTC. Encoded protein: CASSLEALDEQYF.

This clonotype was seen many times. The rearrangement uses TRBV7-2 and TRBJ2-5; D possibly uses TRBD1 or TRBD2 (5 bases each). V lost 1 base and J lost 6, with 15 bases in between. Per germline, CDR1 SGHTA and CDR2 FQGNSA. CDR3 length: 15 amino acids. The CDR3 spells CASSLERGGSKTQYF. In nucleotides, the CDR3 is TGTGCCAGCAGCTTAGAGAGGGGTGGGAGCAAGACCCAGTACTTC. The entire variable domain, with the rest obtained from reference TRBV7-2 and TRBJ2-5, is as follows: GAGVSQSPSNKVTEKGKDVELRCDPISGHTALYWYRQSLGQGLEFLIYFQGNSAPDKSGLPSDRFSAERTGGSVSTLTIQRTQQEDSAVYLCASSLERGGSKTQYFGPGTRLLVL.

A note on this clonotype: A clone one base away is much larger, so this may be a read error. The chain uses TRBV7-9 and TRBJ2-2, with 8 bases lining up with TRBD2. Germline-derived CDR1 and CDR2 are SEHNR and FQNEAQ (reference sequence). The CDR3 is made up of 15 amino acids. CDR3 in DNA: TGTGTCAGCAGCTCAACCGGGGGGGTCACCGGGGAGCTGTTTTTT. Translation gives CVSSSTGGVTGELFF.

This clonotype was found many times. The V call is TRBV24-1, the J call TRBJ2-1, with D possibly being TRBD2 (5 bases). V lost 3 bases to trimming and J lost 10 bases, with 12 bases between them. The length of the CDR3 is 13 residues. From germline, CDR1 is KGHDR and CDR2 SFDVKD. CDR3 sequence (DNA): TGTGCCACCAGTGATCCCCCGGGGTGGGAGCAGTTCTTC. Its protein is CATSDPPGWEQFF.

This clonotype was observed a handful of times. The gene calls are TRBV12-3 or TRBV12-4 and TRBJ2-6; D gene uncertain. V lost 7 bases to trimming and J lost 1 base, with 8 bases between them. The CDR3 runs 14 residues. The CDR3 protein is CASNLRSGANVLTF. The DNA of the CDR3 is TGTGCCAGCAACCTTAGATCTGGGGCCAACGTCCTGACTTTC.

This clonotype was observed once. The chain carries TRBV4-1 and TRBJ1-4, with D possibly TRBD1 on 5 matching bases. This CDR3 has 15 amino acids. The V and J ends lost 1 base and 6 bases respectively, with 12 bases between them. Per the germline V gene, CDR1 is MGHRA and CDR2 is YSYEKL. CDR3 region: CASSQVGVPDEKLFF. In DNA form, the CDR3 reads TGCGCCAGCAGCCAAGTGGGGGTACCCGATGAAAAACTGTTTTTT.

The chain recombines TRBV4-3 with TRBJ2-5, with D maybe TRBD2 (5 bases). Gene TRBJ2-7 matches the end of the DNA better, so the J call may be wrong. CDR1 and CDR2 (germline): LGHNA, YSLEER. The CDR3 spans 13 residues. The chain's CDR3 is CASSQGSVDEQYF. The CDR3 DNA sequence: TGCGCCAGCAGCCAGGGGAGTGTAGACGAGCAGTACTTC.

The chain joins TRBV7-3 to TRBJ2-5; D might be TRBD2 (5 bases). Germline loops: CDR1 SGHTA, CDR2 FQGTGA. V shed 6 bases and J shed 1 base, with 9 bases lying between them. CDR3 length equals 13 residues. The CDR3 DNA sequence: TGTGCCAGCAGTGGCGAGGGCCAAGAGACCCAGTACTTC. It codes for CASSGEGQETQYF.

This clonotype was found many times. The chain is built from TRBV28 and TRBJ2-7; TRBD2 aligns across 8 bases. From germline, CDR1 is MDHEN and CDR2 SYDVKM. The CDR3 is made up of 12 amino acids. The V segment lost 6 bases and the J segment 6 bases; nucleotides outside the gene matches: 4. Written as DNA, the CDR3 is TGTGCCAGCAGAAGCGGGAGCTCCGAGCAGTACTTC. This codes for CASRSGSSEQYF.

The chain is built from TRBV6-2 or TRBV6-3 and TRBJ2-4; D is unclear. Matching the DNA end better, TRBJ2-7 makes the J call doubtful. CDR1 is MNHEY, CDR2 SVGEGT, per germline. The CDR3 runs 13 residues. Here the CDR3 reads CASSYFQRTEQYF. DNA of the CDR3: TGTGCCAGCAGTTACTTCCAGCGCACCGAGCAGTACTTC.

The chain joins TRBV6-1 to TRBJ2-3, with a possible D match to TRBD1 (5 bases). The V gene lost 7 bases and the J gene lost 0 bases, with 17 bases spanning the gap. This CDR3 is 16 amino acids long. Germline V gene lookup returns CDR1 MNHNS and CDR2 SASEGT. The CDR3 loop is CASKLSDRSSTDTQYF. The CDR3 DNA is TGTGCCAGCAAATTAAGCGACAGATCTAGCACAGATACGCAGTATTTT.

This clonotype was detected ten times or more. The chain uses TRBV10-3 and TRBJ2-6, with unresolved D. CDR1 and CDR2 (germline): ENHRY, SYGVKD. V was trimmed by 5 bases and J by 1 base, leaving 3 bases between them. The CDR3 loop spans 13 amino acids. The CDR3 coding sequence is TGTGCCATCAGTATTTCTGGGGCCAACGTCCTGACTTTC. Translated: CAISISGANVLTF.

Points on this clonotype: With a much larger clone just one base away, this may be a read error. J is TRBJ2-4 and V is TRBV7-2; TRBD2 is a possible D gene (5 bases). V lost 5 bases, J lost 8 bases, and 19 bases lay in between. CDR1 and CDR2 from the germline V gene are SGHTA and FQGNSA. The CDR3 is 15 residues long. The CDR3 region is CASSARASFGDIQYF. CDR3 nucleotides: TGTGCCAGCAGCGCGCGGGCCTCCTTTGGGGACATTCAGTACTTC.

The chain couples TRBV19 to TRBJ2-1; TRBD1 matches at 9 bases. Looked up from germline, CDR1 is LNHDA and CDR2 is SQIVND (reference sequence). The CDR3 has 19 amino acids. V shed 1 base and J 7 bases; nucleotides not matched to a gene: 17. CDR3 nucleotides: TGTGCCAGTAGTATAGGGGTGAAGTTTACAGGGGGCGCGGGGAATGAGCAGTTCTTC. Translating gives CASSIGVKFTGGAGNEQFF.

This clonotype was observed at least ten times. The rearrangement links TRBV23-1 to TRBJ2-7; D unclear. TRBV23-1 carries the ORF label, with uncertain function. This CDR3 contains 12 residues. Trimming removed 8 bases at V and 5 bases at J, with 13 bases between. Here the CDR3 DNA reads TGCGCCAGCGTCGATTGGTTCGACGAGCAGTACTTC. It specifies CASVDWFDEQYF.